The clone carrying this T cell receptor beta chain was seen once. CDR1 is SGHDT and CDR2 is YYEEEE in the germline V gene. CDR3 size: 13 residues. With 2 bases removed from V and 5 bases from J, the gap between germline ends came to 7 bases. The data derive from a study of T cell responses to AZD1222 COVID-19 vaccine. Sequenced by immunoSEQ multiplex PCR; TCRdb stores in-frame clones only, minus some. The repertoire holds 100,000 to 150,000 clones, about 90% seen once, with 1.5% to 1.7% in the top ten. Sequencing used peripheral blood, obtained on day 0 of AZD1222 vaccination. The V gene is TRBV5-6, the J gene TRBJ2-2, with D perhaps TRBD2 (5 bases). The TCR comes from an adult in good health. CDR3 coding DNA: TGTGCCAGCAGCTTCCGGAGGACCGGGGAGCTGTTTTTT. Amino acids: CASSFRRTGELFF.